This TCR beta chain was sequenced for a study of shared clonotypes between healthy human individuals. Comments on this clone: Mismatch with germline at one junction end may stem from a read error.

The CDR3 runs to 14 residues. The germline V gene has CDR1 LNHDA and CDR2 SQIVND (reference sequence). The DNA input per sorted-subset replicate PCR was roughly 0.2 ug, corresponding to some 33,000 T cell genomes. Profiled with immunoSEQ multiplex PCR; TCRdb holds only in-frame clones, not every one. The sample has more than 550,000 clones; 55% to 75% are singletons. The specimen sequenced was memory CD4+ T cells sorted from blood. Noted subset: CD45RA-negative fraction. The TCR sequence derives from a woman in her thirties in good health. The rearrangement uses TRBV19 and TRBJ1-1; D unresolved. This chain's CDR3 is CASSLDGGFTEAFF. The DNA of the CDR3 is TGTGCCAGTAGTCTAGACGGAGGTTTCACTGAAGCTTTCTTT.